This is a list of T cell receptor beta chains from one sample in a study of post-analysis software for immune sequencing data. TCRdb reprocessed the PCR reads with MiXCR, giving one entry per CDR3 protein. The sample yields more than 450,000 distinct CDR3 sequences, approximately 31% seen once. The sample consisted of blood. These receptors were obtained from a girl aged 2 to 17 with multiple sclerosis. Each CDR3 is given with its conserved first and last residue. The D gene is left open where the match is weak. For some rows the clone size is stated as once, few or many, or as a class when expanded; others skip it.

TRBV7-2	-	-	TRBJ1-5	CASSPFPGGDQPQHF	TGTGCCAGCAGCCCTTTCCCGGGAGGCGACCAGCCCCAGCATTTT
TRBV6-5	-	-	TRBJ2-7	CASSYGRVSYEQYF	TGTGCCAGCAGTTACGGCAGGGTCTCCTACGAGCAGTACTTC
TRBV11-2	-	-	TRBJ1-2	CVSSSPINYGYTF	TGTGTCAGCAGCTCGCCGATTAACTATGGCTACACCTTC
TRBV19	-	TRBD1	TRBJ2-7	CASRRGGQASSYEQYF	TGTGCCAGTAGAAGAGGGGGACAGGCTAGCTCCTACGAGCAGTACTTC
TRBV7-9	few	-	TRBJ1-1	CASSPPGSTEAFF	TGTGCCAGCAGCCCGCCAGGTAGCACTGAAGCTTTCTTT
TRBV5-1	many	TRBD1	TRBJ2-7	CASSSPGTGAYEQYF	TGCGCCAGCAGCTCTCCCGGGACAGGGGCTTACGAGCAGTACTTC
TRBV7-9	-	TRBD1	TRBJ2-1	CASSSTPGTGVFNEQFF	TGTGCCAGCAGCTCCACCCCCGGGACAGGGGTTTTCAATGAGCAGTTCTTC
TRBV5-1	-	TRBD1	TRBJ1-2	CASSPGTARNGYTF	TGCGCCAGCAGCCCCGGGACAGCGAGAAATGGCTACACCTTC
TRBV6-1	-	-	TRBJ2-5	CASTLGVNGLETQYF	TGTGCCAGCACCCTTGGCGTAAATGGATTGGAGACCCAGTACTTC
TRBV20-1	-	-	TRBJ1-4	CSARDLSGDEKLFF	TGCAGTGCTAGAGATCTGTCAGGAGATGAAAAACTGTTTTTT
TRBV20-1	-	TRBD1	TRBJ2-7	CSASSAGGEDLNYEQYF	TGCAGTGCTAGCTCGGCAGGGGGCGAAGATTTAAACTACGAGCAGTACTTC
TRBV10-3	-	TRBD2	TRBJ2-5	CAIRGLAKETQYF	TGTGCCATCAGGGGACTAGCGAAAGAGACCCAGTACTTC
TRBV5-1	few	-	TRBJ2-1	CASSPGLASNEQFF	TGCGCCAGCAGCCCGGGGTTGGCGTCCAATGAGCAGTTCTTC
TRBV28	once	TRBD2	TRBJ2-5	CASNIRTSGGETQYF	TGTGCCAGCAACATACGGACTAGCGGGGGGGAAACCCAGTACTTC
TRBV2	-	-	TRBJ2-5	CASSGGTTQETQYF	TGTGCCAGCAGTGGGGGGACGACGCAAGAGACCCAGTACTTC
TRBV6-5	-	TRBD2	TRBJ2-7	CASSYSSGLAGGSYEQYF	TGTGCCAGCAGTTACTCAAGTGGTTTAGCGGGGGGATCCTACGAGCAGTACTTC
TRBV4-1	few	-	TRBJ2-5	CASSQGGAGMLETQYF	TGCGCCAGCAGCCAAGGAGGGGCAGGGATGTTAGAGACCCAGTACTTC
TRBV20-1	few	-	TRBJ2-7	CSARVPRGGNEQYF	TGCAGTGCTAGAGTGCCCCGAGGGGGTAACGAGCAGTACTTC
TRBV29-1	many	-	TRBJ2-1	CSAHLTNLEQFF	TGCAGCGCACATTTAACGAACCTTGAGCAGTTCTTC
TRBV20-1	-	TRBD2	TRBJ2-3	CSARVSGGMDTQYF	TGCAGTGCTAGAGTTAGCGGGGGGATGGATACGCAGTATTTT
TRBV10-3	-	-	TRBJ2-1	CAISEQSPGDNEQFF	TGTGCCATCAGTGAGCAGTCCCCAGGGGATAATGAGCAGTTCTTC
TRBV20-1	few	-	TRBJ2-5	CSARDPPAGQETQYF	TGCAGTGCTAGAGATCCTCCCGCAGGGCAAGAGACCCAGTACTTC
TRBV11-2	-	TRBD1	TRBJ1-2	CASSLVRTGGYGYTF	TGTGCCAGCAGCTTAGTCCGGACAGGGGGCTATGGCTACACCTTC
TRBV27	-	-	TRBJ2-6	CASSPGADWRSGANVLTF	TGTGCCAGCAGTCCAGGGGCTGACTGGCGCTCTGGGGCCAACGTCCTGACTTTC
TRBV20-1	-	-	TRBJ1-2	CSASDPTTRENYGYTF	TGCAGTGCTAGTGATCCAACGACGCGGGAGAACTATGGCTACACCTTC
TRBV29-1	-	-	TRBJ1-4	CSVGVGQGEKRFF	TGCAGCGTTGGTGTGGGGCAGGGAGAAAAACGGTTTTTT
TRBV4-1	-	TRBD1	TRBJ1-1	CASSQPGGTGEAFF	TGCGCCAGCAGCCAACCTGGAGGGACAGGGGAAGCTTTCTTT
TRBV5-1	many	-	TRBJ1-1	CASYQGTEAFF	TGCGCCAGCTACCAAGGGACTGAAGCTTTCTTT
TRBV9	few	TRBD2	TRBJ2-1	CASSTGGTSSYNEQFF	TGTGCCAGCAGCACGGGGGGAACGAGCTCCTACAATGAGCAGTTCTTC
TRBV4-2	-	-	TRBJ2-1	CASSQDRKSLQFF	TGTGCCAGCAGCCAAGATCGTAAATCGCTCCAGTTCTTC
TRBV6-1	few	-	TRBJ1-6	CASSERRTPLHF	TGTGCCAGCAGTGAGAGACGGACACCCCTCCACTTT
TRBV15	-	-	TRBJ1-1	CATSSSGLTNMNTEAFF	TGTGCCACCAGCAGCTCAGGTCTAACAAACATGAACACTGAAGCTTTCTTT
TRBV4-1	-	-	TRBJ1-5	CASSLTHGASNQPQHF	TGCGCCAGCAGCCTGACTCACGGGGCCAGCAATCAGCCCCAGCATTTT
TRBV3-1	few	-	TRBJ2-7	CASSHSFEQYF	TGTGCCAGCAGCCACTCTTTTGAGCAGTACTTC